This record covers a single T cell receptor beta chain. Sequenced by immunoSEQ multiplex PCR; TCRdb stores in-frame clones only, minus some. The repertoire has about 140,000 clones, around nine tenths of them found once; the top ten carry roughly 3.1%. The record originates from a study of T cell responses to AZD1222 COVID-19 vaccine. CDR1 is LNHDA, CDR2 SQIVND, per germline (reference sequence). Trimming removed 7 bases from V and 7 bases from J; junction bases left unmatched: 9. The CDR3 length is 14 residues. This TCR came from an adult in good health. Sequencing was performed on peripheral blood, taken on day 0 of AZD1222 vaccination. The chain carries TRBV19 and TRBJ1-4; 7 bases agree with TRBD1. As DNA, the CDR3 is TGTGCCAGTACCGGACAGGCTGGGAGTGAAAAACTGTTTTTT. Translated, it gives CASTGQAGSEKLFF.